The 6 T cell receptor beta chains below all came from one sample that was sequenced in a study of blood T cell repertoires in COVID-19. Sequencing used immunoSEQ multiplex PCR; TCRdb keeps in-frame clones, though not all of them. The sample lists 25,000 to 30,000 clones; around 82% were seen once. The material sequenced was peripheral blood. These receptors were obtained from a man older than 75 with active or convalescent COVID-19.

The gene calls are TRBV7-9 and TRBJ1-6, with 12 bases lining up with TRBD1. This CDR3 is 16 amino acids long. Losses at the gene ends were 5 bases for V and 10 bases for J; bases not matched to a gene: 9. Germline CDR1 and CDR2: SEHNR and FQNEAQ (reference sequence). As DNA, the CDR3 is TGTGCCAGCAGCCACCGGGACAGGGGGCCAGGATCACCCCTCCACTTT. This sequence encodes CASSHRDRGPGSPLHF.

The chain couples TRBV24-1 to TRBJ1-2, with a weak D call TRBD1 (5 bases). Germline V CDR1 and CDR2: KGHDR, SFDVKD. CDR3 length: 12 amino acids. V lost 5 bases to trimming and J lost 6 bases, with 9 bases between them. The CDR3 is CATSARGDGYTF. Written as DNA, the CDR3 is TGTGCCACCAGTGCCCGGGGGGATGGCTACACCTTC.

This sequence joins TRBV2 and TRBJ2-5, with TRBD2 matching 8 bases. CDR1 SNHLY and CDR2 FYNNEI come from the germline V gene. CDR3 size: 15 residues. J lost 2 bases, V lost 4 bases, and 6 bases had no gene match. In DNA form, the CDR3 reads TGTGCCAGCAGTGTCTTAGCGGGGAGGCAAGAGACCCAGTACTTC. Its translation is CASSVLAGRQETQYF.

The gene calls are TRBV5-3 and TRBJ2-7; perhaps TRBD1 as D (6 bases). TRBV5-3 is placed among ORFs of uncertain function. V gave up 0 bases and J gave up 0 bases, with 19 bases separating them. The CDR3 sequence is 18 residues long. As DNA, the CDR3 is TGTGCCAGAAGCTTGGCCGCCTTGGGGACAAAAGACTCCTACGAGCAGTACTTC. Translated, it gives CARSLAALGTKDSYEQYF.

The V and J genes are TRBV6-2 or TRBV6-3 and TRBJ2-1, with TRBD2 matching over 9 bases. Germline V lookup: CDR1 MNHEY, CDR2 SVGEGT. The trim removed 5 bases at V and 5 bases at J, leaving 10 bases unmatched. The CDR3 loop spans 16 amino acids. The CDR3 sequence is CASSPTEVAGDNEQFF. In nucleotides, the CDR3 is TGTGCCAGCAGTCCCACCGAGGTAGCGGGGGACAATGAGCAGTTCTTC.

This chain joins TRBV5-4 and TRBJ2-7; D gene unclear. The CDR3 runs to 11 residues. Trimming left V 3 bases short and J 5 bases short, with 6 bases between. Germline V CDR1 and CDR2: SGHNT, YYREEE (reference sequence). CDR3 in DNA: TGTGCCAGCAGCTACAATGACGAGCAGTACTTC. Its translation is CASSYNDEQYF.